The source of this T cell receptor beta chain is a study of Ad26.COV2.S vaccination and SARS-CoV-2 variants. Clones were read by immunoSEQ multiplex PCR, and TCRdb kept only the in-frame ones, dropping some. There are some 420,000 clones in the sample; around 89% occur only once, and 3.6% lies in the top ten. As regards this clone: Its antigen remains unidentified.

The study, taken as a whole, reports: Using TCR breadth and depth analyses may have led to underestimated total T cell responses. Recipients of vaccine and of placebo showed similar breadth of their non-spike TCR repertoires. Spike-specific TCR breadth ran higher among vaccine recipients than placebo recipients.

Treatment noted: roughly 20 received Ad26.COV2.S at low or high dose, single or two shots; about 5 received placebo; per-sample allocation not given. Samples came from day 63 after the first vaccine or placebo injection. Trimming took 4 bases from V and 3 from J, leaving 18 bases between them. The CDR3 extends over 16 amino acids. CDR1 and CDR2 (germline): SGHRS, YFSETQ. The V gene is TRBV5-1, the J gene TRBJ2-3; tentative D call: TRBD1 (5 bases). The source of this sequence is a person between 18 and 59 years old who received the Ad26.COV2.S COVID-19 vaccine or a placebo. The sequences come from peripheral blood, collected in a trial of Ad26.COV2.S vaccine versus placebo. CDR3 sequence: CASSPAGLVGTDTQYF. CDR3 DNA sequence: TGCGCCAGCAGCCCGGCAGGGCTGGTAGGGACAGATACGCAGTATTTT.